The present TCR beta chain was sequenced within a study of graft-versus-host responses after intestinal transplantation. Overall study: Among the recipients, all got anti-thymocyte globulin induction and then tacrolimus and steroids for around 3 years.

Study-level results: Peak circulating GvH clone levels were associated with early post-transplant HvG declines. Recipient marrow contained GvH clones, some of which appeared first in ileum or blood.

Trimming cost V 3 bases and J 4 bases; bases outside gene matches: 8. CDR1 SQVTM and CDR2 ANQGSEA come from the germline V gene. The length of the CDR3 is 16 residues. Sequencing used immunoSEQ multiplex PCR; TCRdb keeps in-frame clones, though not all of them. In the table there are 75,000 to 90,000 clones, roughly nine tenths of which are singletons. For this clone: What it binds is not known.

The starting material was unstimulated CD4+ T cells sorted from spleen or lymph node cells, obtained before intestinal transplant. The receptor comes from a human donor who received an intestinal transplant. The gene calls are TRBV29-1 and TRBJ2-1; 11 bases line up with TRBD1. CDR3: CSVDGRDRGLYNEQFF. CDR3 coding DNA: TGCAGCGTTGACGGTCGGGACAGGGGGTTGTACAATGAGCAGTTCTTC.